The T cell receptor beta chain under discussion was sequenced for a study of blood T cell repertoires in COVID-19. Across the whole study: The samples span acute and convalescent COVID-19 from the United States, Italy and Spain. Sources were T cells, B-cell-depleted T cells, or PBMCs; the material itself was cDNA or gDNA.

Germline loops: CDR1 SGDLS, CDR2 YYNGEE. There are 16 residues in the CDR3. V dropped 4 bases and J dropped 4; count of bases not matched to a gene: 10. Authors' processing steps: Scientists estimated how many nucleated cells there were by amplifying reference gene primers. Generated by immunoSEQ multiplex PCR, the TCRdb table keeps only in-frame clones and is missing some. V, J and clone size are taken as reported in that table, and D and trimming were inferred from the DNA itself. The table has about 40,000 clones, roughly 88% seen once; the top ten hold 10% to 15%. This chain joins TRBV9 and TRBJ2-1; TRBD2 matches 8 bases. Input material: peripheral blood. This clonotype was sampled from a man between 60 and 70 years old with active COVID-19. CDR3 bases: TGTGCCAGCAGCATAGAGGGACTAGGAGGATACAATGAGCAGTTCTTC. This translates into CASSIEGLGGYNEQFF.